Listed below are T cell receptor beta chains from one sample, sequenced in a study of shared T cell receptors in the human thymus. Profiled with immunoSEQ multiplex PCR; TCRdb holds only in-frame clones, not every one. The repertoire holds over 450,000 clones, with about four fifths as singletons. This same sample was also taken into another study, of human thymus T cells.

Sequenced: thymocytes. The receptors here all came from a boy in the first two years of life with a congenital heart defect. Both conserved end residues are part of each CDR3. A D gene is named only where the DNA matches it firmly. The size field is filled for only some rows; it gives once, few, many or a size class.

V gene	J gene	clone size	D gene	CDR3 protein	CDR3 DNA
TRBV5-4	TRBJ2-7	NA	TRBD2	CASSFGVGTSDYEQYF	TGTGCCAGCAGCTTCGGGGTTGGGACTAGCGATTACGAGCAGTACTTC
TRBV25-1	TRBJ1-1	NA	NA	CASSESYRNAEAFF	TGTGCCAGCAGTGAGAGTTACAGGAACGCTGAAGCTTTCTTT
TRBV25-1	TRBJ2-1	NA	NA	CASSEDPGLHYNEQFF	TGTGCCAGCAGTGAAGACCCGGGACTCCATTACAATGAGCAGTTCTTC
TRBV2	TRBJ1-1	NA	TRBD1	CASTSTDRGWTEAFF	TGTGCCAGCACCTCAACGGACAGGGGGTGGACTGAAGCTTTCTTT
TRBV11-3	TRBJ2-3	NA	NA	CASSLRDSDTQYF	TGTGCCAGCAGCTTACGGGATTCAGATACGCAGTATTTT
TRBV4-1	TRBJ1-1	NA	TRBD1	CASSQDRDSRAFF	TGCGCCAGCAGCCAAGACCGGGACAGTCGGGCTTTCTTT
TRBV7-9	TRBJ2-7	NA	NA	CASSPVGGPYEQYF	TGTGCCAGCAGCCCCGTGGGGGGACCCTACGAGCAGTACTTC
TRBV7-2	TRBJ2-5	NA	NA	CASSLKRSSGQETQYF	TGTGCCAGCAGCTTAAAGCGGTCAAGCGGTCAAGAGACCCAGTACTTC
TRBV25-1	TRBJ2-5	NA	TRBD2	CASSEYGPGGQETQYF	TGTGCCAGCAGTGAATATGGCCCGGGGGGCCAAGAGACCCAGTACTTC
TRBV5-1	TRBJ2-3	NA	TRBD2	CASSTGLAGATTDTQYF	TGCGCCAGCAGCACGGGACTAGCGGGAGCGACCACAGATACGCAGTATTTT
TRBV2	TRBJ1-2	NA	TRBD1	CASSAGQGSLQDYGYTF	TGTGCCAGCAGTGCGGGACAGGGCTCTTTACAGGACTATGGCTACACCTTC
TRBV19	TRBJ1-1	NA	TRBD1	CASSIGDRGDTEAFF	TGTGCCAGTAGTATTGGGGACAGGGGTGACACTGAAGCTTTCTTT
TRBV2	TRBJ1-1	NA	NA	CGPTGTDTEAFF	TGTGGCCCCACAGGGACCGACACTGAAGCTTTCTTT
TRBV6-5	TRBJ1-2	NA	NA	CASRSLERAYGYTF	TGTGCCAGCAGATCCCTCGAGAGGGCCTATGGCTACACCTTC
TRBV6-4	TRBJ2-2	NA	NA	CASQGQGLPGELFF	TGTGCCAGCCAGGGGCAGGGTCTTCCCGGGGAGCTGTTTTTT
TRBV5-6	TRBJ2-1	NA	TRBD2	CASSALAGGASYNEQFF	TGTGCCAGCAGCGCACTAGCGGGAGGGGCTTCCTACAATGAGCAGTTCTTC
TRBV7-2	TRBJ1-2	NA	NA	CASSLGGEGDGYTF	TGTGCCAGCAGCTTAGGGGGGGAAGGTGATGGCTACACCTTC
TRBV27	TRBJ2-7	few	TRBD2	CASSSEREAASYEQYF	TGTGCCAGCAGTTCCGAGCGGGAGGCCGCCTCCTACGAGCAGTACTTC
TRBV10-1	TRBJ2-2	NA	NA	CASQQTGNYNTGELFF	TGCGCCAGCCAGCAAACCGGGAATTATAACACCGGGGAGCTGTTTTTT
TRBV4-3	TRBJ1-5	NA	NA	CASSQDGGARGSNQPQHF	TGCGCCAGCAGCCAAGATGGGGGGGCGAGGGGTAGCAATCAGCCCCAGCATTTT
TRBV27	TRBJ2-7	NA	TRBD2	CASSFSGSYEQYF	TGTGCCAGCAGTTTTAGCGGGAGCTACGAGCAGTACTTC
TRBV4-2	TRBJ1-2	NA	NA	CASSQGPGFGYGYTF	TGTGCCAGCAGCCAAGGACCGGGGTTTGGATATGGCTACACCTTC
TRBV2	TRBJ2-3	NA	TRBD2	CASSDVAGGDTQYF	TGTGCCAGCAGTGATGTAGCGGGAGGGGACACGCAGTATTTT
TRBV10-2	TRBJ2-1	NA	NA	CASHIGGYYNEQFF	TGCGCCAGCCACATTGGGGGGTACTACAATGAGCAGTTCTTC
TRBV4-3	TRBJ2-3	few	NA	CASSRRQGGPPTDTQYF	TGCGCCAGCAGCCGGAGGCAGGGGGGACCCCCCACAGATACGCAGTATTTT
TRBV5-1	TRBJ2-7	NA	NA	CASSLAGTPHEQYF	TGCGCCAGCAGCTTGGCCGGGACACCCCACGAGCAGTACTTC
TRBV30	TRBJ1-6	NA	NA	CAWGPRDTNSPLHF	TGTGCCTGGGGCCCCCGGGACACCAATTCACCCCTCCACTTT
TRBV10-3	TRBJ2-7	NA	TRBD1	CAIREDRGQFYEQYF	TGTGCCATCAGGGAGGACAGGGGGCAGTTCTACGAGCAGTACTTC
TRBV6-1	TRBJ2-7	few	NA	CATRPSGSDYEQYF	TGTGCCACGCGGCCGTCGGGGTCCGACTACGAGCAGTACTTC
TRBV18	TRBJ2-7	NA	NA	CASSPPPGRNPYEQYF	TGTGCCAGCTCACCCCCCCCGGGGAGAAACCCCTACGAGCAGTACTTC
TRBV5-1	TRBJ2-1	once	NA	CASSLQIPGGTSSYNEQFF	TGCGCCAGCAGCTTGCAAATCCCCGGGGGAACAAGCTCCTACAATGAGCAGTTCTTC
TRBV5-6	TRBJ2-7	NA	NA	CASSFGGDYEQYF	TGTGCCAGCAGCTTTGGAGGGGACTACGAGCAGTACTTC
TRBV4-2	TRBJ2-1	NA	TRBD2	CASSPNVAGVMDEQFF	TGTGCCAGCAGCCCAAACGTAGCGGGAGTGATGGATGAGCAGTTCTTC
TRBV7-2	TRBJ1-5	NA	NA	CASSNPRGAYNQPQHF	TGTGCCAGCAGCAATCCCCGGGGGGCCTATAATCAGCCCCAGCATTTT
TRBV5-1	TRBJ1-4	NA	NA	CASSLRGLEKLFF	TGCGCCAGCAGCTTGCGGGGGTTGGAAAAACTGTTTTTT
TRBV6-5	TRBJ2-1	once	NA	CASSYGPPGKNEQFF	TGTGCCAGCAGTTACGGGCCCCCGGGGAAGAATGAGCAGTTCTTC
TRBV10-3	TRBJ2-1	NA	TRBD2	CAITPGLGFEQFF	TGTGCCATCACCCCGGGACTAGGATTTGAGCAGTTCTTC
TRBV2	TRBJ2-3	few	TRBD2	CASSRQFGTSGSTDTQYF	TGTGCCAGCAGTAGACAATTCGGGACTAGCGGTAGCACAGATACGCAGTATTTT
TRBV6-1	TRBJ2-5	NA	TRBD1	CASSPDRGWETQYF	TGTGCCAGCAGTCCGGACAGGGGTTGGGAGACCCAGTACTTC
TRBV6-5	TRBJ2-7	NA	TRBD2	CASSYSSVGGSEQYF	TGTGCCAGCAGTTACTCCAGTGTGGGGGGGAGCGAGCAGTACTTC
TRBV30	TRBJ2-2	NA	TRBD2	CAWSGGRADGELFF	TGTGCCTGGAGTGGCGGGAGGGCCGATGGGGAGCTGTTTTTT
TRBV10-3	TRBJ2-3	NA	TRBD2	CAISESQREVDTQYF	TGTGCCATCAGTGAGTCGCAGCGGGAGGTGGATACGCAGTATTTT
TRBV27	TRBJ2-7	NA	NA	CASRLINRASYEQYF	TGTGCCAGCAGACTGATAAACAGGGCCTCGTACGAGCAGTACTTC
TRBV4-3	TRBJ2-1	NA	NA	CASSHRRLDFRNEQFF	TGCGCCAGCAGCCACCGAAGACTCGACTTTCGGAATGAGCAGTTCTTC
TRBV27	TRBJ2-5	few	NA	CASSFRQQETQYF	TGTGCCAGCAGTTTCCGACAGCAAGAGACCCAGTACTTC
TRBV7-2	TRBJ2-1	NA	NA	CASSSRDIVNEQFF	TGTGCCAGCAGCAGCCGGGACATAGTAAATGAGCAGTTCTTC
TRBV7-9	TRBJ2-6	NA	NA	CASSLDWQGHSGANVLTF	TGTGCCAGCAGCTTAGATTGGCAGGGCCACTCTGGGGCCAACGTCCTGACTTTC
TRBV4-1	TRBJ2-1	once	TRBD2	CASSPISPRAGGLENEQFF	TGCGCCAGCAGCCCCATCTCACCAAGAGCGGGAGGTCTAGAGAATGAGCAGTTCTTC
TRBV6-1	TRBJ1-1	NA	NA	CASSEDQGMNTEAFF	TGTGCCAGCAGTGAAGATCAGGGAATGAACACTGAAGCTTTCTTT
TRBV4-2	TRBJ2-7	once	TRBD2	CASSQDSTSGYEQYF	TGTGCCAGCAGCCAAGATAGTACTAGCGGATACGAGCAGTACTTC
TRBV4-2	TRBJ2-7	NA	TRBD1	CASSQGDRGCEQYF	TGTGCCAGCAGCCAAGGGGACAGGGGTTGCGAGCAGTACTTC
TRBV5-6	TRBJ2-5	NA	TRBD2	CASSLRFLAGGSQETQYF	TGTGCCAGCAGCTTGAGGTTCCTAGCGGGTGGGTCCCAAGAGACCCAGTACTTC
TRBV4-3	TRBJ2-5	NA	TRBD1	CASSQDVGQGRGQETQYF	TGCGCCAGCAGCCAAGACGTCGGACAGGGAAGGGGCCAAGAGACCCAGTACTTC
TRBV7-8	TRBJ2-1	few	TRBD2	CASSFGLAGEFVRDEQFF	TGTGCCAGCAGCTTCGGACTAGCGGGAGAGTTTGTAAGGGATGAGCAGTTCTTC
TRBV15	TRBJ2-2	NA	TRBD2	CATGRPSGRTGELFF	TGTGCCACCGGTCGTCCTAGCGGGAGGACCGGGGAGCTGTTTTTT
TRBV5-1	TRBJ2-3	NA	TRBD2	CASSLSGRSTDTQYF	TGCGCCAGCAGCTTGAGCGGGAGAAGCACAGATACGCAGTATTTT
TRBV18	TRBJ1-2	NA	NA	CASSPVAGPNYGYTF	TGTGCCAGCTCACCCGTAGCGGGACCTAACTATGGCTACACCTTC
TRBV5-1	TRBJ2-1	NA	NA	CASSGGVGDEQFF	TGCGCCAGCAGCGGCGGGGTTGGGGATGAGCAGTTCTTC
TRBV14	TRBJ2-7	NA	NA	CASRQNGEQYF	TGTGCCAGCAGACAAAACGGGGAGCAGTACTTC
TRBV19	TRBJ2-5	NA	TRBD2	CASSKASGRGKTQYF	TGTGCCAGTAGTAAGGCTAGCGGGAGGGGGAAGACCCAGTACTTC